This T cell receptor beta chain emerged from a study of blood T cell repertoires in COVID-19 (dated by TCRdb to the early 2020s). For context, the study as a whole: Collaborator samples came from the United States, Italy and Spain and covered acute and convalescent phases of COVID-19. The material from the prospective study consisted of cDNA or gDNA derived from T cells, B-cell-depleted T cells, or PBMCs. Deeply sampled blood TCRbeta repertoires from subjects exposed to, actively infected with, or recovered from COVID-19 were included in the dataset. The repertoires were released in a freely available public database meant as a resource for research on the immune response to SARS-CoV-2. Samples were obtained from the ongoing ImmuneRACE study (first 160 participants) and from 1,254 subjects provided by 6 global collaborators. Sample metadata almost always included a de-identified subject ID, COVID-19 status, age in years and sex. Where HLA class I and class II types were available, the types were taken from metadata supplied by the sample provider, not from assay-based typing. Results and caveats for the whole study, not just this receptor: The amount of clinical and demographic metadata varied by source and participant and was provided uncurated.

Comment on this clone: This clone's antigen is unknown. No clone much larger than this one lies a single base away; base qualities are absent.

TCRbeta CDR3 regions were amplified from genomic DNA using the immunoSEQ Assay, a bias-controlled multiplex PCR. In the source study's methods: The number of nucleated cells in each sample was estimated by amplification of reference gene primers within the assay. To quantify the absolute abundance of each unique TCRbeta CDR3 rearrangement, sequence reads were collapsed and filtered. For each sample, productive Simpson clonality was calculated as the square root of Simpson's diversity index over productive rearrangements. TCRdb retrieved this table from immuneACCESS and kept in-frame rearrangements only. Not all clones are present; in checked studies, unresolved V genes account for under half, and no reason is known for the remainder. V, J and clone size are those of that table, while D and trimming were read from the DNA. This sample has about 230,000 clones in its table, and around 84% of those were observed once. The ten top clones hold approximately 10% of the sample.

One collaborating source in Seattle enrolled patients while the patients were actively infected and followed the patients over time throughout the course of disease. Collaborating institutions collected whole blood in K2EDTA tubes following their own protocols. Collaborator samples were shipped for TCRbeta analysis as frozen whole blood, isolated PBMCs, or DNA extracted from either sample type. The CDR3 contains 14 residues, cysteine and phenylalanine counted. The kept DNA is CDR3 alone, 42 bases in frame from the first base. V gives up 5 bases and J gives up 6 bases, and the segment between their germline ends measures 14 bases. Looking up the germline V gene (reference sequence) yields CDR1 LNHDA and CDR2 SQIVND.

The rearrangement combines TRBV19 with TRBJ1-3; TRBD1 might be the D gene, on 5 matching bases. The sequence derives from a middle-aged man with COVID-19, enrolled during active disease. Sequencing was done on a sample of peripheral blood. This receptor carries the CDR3 CASSELTGSNTIYF. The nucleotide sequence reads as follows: TGTGCCAGTAGTGAACTAACAGGATCAAACACCATATATTTT.